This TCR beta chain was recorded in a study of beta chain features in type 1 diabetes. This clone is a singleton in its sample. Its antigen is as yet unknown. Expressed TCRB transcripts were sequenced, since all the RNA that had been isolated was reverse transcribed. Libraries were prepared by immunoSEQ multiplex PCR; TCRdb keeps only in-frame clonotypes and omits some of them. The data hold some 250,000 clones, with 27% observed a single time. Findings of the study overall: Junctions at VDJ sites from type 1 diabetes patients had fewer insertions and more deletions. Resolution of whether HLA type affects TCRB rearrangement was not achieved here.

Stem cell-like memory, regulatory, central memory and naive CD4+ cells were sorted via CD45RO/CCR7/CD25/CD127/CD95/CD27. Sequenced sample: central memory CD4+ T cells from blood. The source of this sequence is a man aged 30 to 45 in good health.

The CDR3 DNA follows: TGTGCCAGCAGTTCTCAAGGGACAGGGGGCAATCAGCCCCAGCATTTT. It yields the protein CASSSQGTGGNQPQHF. This chain uses TRBV6-6 with TRBJ1-5; 10 bases line up with TRBD1. Germline V CDR1 and CDR2: MNHNY, SVGAGI (reference sequence). This CDR3 is 16 amino acids long. Losses at the gene ends were 4 bases for V and 2 bases for J; bases not matched to a gene: 5.